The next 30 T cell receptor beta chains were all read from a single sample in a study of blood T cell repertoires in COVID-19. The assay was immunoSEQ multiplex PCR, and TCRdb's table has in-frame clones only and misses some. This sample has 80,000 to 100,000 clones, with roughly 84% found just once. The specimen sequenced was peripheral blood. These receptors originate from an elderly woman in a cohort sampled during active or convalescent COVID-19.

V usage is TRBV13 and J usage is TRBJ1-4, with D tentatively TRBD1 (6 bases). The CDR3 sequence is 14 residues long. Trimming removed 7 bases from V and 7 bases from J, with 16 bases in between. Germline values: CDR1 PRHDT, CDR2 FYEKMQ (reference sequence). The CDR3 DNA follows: TGTGCCAGCACCTTGGGAACAGGGATTGAAAAACTGTTTTTT. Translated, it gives CASTLGTGIEKLFF. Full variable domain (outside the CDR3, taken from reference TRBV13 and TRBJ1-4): AAGVIQSPRHLIKEKRETATLKCYPIPRHDTVYWYQQGPGQDPQFLISFYEKMQSDKGSIPDRFSAQQFSDYHSELNMSSLELGDSALYFCASTLGTGIEKLFFGSGTQLSVL.

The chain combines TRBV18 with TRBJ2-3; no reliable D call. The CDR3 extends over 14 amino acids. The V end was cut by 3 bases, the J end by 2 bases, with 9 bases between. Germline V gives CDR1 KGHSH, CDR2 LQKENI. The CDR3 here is CASSPNNPTDTQYF. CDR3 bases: TGTGCCAGCTCACCTAATAATCCCACAGATACGCAGTATTTT.

Here the CDR3 DNA reads TGTGCCACCTCGGACAGGGCTAGCACAGATACGCAGTATTTT. Translation: CATSDRASTDTQYF. The V and J genes are TRBV24-1 and TRBJ2-3, with 8 bases identical to TRBD1. The CDR3 has 14 amino acids. The trim removed 9 bases at V and 0 bases at J, leaving 4 bases unmatched. Germline CDR1 reads KGHDR; CDR2 reads SFDVKD.

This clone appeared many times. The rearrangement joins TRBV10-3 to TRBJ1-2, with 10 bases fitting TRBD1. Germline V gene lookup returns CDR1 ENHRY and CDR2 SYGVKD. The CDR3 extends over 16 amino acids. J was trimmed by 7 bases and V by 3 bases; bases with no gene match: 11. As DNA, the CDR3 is TGTGCCATCAGTGATAGTCGGGACAGGGGTAGGAGTGGCTACACCTTC. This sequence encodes CAISDSRDRGRSGYTF.

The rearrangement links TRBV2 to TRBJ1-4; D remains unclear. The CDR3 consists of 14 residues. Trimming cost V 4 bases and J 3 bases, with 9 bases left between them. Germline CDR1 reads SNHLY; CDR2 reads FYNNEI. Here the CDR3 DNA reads TGTGCCAGCAGTGTTCTCGGTGCTAATGAAAAACTGTTTTTT. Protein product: CASSVLGANEKLFF.

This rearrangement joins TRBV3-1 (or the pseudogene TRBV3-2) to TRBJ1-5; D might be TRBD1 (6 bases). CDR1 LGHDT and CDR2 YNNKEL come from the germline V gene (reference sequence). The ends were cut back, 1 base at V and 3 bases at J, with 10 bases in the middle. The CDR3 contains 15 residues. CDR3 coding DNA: TGTGCCAGCAGCCAAGGGGACATTTACAATCAGCCCCAGCATTTT. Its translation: CASSQGDIYNQPQHF.

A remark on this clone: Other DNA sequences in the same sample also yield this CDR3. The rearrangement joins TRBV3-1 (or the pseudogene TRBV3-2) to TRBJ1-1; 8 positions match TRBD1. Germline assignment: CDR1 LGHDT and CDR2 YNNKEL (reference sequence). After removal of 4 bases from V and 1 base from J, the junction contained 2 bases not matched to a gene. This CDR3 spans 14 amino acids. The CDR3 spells CASSLGQGNTEAFF. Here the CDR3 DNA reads TGTGCCAGCAGCCTCGGACAGGGGAACACTGAAGCTTTCTTT.

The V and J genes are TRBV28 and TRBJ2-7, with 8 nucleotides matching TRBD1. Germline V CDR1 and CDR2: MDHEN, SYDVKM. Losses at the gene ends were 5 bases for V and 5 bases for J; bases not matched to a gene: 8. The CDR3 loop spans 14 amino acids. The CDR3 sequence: CASSPSRTGNEQYF. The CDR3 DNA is TGTGCCAGCAGTCCATCACGGACAGGGAACGAGCAGTACTTC.

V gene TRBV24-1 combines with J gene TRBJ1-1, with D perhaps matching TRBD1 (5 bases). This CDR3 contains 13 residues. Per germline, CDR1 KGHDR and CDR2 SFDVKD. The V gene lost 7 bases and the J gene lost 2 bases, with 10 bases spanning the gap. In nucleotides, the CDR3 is TGTGCCACCAGGACAGCCCATAACACTGAAGCTTTCTTT. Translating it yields CATRTAHNTEAFF.

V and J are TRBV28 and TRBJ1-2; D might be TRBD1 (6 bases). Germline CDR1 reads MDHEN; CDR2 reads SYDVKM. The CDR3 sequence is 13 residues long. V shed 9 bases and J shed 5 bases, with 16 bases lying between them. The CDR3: CASNLVRGYGYTF. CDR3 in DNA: TGTGCCAGTAATTTGGTGAGGGGGTATGGCTACACCTTC.

The CDR3 region has the DNA TGTGCCAGCTCACTAGAGTCCATAAATCGCAATCAGCCCCAGCATTTT. Its translation: CASSLESINRNQPQHF. The chain recombines TRBV18 with TRBJ1-5; D is uncertain. This CDR3 spans 16 amino acids. The V and J ends lost 4 bases and 2 bases respectively, with 15 bases between them. Germline CDR1 is KGHSH and CDR2 is LQKENI.

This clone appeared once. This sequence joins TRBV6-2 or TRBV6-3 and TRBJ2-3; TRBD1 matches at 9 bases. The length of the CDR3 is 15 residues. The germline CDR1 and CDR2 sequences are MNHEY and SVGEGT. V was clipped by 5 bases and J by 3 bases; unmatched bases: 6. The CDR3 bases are TGTGCCAGCAGTCCACAGGGGGCGCTTACAGATACGCAGTATTTT. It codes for CASSPQGALTDTQYF.

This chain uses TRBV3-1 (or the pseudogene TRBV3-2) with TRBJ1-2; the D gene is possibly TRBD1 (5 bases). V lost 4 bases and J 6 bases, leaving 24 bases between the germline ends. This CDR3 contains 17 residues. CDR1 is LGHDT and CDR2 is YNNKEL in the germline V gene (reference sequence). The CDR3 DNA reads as TGTGCCAGCAGCCTACTTTATAGCAGCCGGGGGGAGGATGGCTACACCTTC. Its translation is CASSLLYSSRGEDGYTF.

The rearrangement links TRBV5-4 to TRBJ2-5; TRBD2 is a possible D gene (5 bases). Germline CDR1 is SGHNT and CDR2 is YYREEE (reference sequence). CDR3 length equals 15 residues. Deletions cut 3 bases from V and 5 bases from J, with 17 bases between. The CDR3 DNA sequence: TGTGCCAGCAGCTCCCGGGGTCAATTTTCGGAGACCCAGTACTTC. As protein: CASSSRGQFSETQYF.

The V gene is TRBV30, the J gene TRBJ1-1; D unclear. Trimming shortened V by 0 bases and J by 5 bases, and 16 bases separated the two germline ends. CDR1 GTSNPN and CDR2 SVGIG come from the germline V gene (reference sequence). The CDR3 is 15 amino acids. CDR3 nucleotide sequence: TGTGCCTGGAGTGTACGGGAATTGGTGGGGACTGAAGCTTTCTTT. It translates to CAWSVRELVGTEAFF.

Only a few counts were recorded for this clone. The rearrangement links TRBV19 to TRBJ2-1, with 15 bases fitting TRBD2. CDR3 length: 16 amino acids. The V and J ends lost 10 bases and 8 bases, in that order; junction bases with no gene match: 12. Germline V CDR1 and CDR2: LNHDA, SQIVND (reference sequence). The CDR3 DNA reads TGTGCCACAGGACTAGCGGGAGGGCCGACTTGGCATGAGCAGTTCTTC. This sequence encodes CATGLAGGPTWHEQFF.

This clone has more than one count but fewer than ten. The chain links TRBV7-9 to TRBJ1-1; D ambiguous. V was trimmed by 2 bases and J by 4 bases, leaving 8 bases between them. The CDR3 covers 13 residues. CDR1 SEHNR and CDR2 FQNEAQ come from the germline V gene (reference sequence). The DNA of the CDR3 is TGTGCCAGCAGCTTAAGTACAGCCACTGAAGCTTTCTTT. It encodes CASSLSTATEAFF.

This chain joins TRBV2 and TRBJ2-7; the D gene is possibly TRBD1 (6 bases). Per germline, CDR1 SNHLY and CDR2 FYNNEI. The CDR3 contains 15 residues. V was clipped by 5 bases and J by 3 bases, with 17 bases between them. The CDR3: CASSRTRQELYEQYV. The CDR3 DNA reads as TGTGCCAGCAGTCGGACCCGACAGGAGCTCTACGAGCAGTACGTC.

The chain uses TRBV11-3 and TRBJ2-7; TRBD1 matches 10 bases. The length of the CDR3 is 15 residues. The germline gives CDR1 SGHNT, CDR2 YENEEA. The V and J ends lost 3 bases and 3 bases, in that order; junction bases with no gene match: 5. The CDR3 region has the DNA TGTGCCAGCAGCTTTGGGACAGGGGCAAACTACGAGCAGTACTTC. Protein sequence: CASSFGTGANYEQYF.

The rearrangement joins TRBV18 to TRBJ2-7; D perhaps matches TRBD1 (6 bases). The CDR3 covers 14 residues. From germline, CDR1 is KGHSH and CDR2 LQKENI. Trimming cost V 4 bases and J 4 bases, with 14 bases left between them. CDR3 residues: CASSRYGGGYEQYF. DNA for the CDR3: TGTGCCAGCTCACGTTATGGGGGCGGGTACGAGCAGTACTTC. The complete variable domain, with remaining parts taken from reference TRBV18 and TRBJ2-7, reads NAGVMQNPRHLVRRRGQEARLRCSPMKGHSHVYWYRQLPEEGLKFMVYLQKENIIDESGMPKERFSAEFPKEGPSILRIQQVVRGDSAAYFCASSRYGGGYEQYFGPGTRLTVT.

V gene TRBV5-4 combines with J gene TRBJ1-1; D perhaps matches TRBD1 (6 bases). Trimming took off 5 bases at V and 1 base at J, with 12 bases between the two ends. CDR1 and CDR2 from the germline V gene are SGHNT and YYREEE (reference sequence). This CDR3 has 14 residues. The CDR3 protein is CASSSKQGNTEAFF. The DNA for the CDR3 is TGTGCCAGCAGTTCCAAACAGGGGAACACTGAAGCTTTCTTT.

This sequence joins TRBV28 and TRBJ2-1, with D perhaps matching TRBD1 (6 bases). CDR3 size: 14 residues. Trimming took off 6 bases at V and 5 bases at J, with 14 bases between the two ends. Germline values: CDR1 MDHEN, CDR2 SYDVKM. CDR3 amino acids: CASSPAGENNEQFF. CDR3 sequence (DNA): TGTGCCAGCAGCCCCGCAGGGGAAAACAATGAGCAGTTCTTC.

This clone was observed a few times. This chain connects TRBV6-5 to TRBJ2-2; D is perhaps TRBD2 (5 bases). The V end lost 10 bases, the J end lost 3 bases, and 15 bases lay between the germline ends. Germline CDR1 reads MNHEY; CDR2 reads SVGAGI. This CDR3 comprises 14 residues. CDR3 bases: TGTGCCATTCGGTGGCTAGCAGACACCGGGGAGCTGTTTTTT. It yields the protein CAIRWLADTGELFF.

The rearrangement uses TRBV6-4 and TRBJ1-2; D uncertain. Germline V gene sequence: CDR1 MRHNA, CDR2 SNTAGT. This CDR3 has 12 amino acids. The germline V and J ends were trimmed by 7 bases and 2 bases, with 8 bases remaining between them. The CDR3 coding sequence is TGTGCCAGCATAGCGGAGAACTATGGCTACACCTTC. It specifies CASIAENYGYTF.

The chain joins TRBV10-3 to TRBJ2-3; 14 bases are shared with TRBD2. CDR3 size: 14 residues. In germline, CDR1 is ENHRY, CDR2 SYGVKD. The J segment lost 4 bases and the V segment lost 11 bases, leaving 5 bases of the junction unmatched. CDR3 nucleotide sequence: TGTGCCGCTGGGACTAGCGGGAGAGCAGATACGCAGTATTTT. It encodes CAAGTSGRADTQYF.

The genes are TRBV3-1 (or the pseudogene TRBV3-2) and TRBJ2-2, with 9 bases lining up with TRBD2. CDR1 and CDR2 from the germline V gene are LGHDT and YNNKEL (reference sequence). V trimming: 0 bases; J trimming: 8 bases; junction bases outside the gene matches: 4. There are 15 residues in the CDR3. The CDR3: CASSQDSGSAGELFF. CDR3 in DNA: TGTGCCAGCAGCCAAGATAGCGGGAGTGCTGGGGAGCTGTTTTTT.

CDR3 nucleotides: TGTGCCAGCAGCTTAGTTTACGGGTCTGGGGCCAACGTCCTGACTTTC. Its protein is CASSLVYGSGANVLTF. The chain combines TRBV7-8 with TRBJ2-6; D unclear. CDR3 length equals 16 residues. Germline V CDR1 and CDR2: SGHVS, FQNEAQ. With 1 base removed from V and 1 base from J, the gap between germline ends came to 8 bases.

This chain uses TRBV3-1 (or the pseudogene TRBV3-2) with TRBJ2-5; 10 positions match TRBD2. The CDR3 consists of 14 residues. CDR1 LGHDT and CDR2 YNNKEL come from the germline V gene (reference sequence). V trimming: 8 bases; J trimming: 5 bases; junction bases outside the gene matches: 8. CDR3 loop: CASCRAGGPETQYF. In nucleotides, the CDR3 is TGTGCCAGCTGCCGAGCGGGAGGGCCGGAGACCCAGTACTTC.

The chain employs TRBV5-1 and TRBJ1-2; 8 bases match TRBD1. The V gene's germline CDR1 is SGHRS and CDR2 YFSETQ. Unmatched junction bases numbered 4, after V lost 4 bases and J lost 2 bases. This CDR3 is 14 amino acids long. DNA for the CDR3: TGCGCCAGCAGCCCGGGACAGGAGAACTATGGCTACACCTTC. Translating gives CASSPGQENYGYTF.

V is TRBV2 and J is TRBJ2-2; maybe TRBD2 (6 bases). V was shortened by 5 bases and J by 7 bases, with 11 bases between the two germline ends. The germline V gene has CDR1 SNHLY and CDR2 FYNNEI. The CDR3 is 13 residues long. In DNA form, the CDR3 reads TGTGCCAGCAGTAGGTGGGAGGACGGGGAGCTGTTTTTT. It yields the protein CASSRWEDGELFF.